The following is a T cell receptor beta chain sequence with its context. Original methodology: For nucleated cells, counts were estimated from reference gene primer amplification. Using immunoSEQ multiplex PCR, the repertoire was profiled, and TCRdb retains in-frame clones only, with some absent. Clonal size and the V and J genes are those of that table, whereas D and trimming came from the DNA. Seen here are over 40,000 clones, over 80% observed once, and the top ten hold 12%. These data come from a study of blood T cell repertoires in COVID-19. Study-level background: The analysed material was cDNA or gDNA that came from T cells, B-cell-depleted T cells, or PBMCs.

CDR3 length: 15 amino acids. Trimming removed 5 bases from V and 5 bases from J, with 18 bases in between. Germline V CDR1 and CDR2: SGHTA, FQGNSA. The specimen was peripheral blood. The rearrangement uses TRBV7-2 and TRBJ1-2; no reliable D call. The receptor was derived from a human donor in a cohort sampled during active COVID-19. In DNA, the CDR3 is TGTGCCAGCAGCCACCGGTGGAGGGAAGGGTATGGCTACACCTTC. It translates to CASSHRWREGYGYTF.